The entry below gives a single T cell receptor beta chain sequence along with its context. Its recognized antigen is unknown. Qualities for individual bases were not recorded, and no much larger clone is one base off. TCRbeta CDR3 regions were amplified from genomic DNA by means of the immunoSEQ Assay, a bias-controlled multiplex PCR. Per the authors' processing: Within the assay, amplification of reference gene primers was used to estimate how many nucleated cells each sample contained. To quantify the absolute abundance of each unique TCRbeta CDR3 rearrangement, sequence reads were collapsed and filtered. For each sample, productive Simpson clonality was calculated by taking the square root of Simpson's diversity index across productive rearrangements. This is the immuneACCESS table as TCRdb keeps it, with only in-frame sequences that have V and J called. A part of the clones is gone; compared with another copy, unresolved V genes explain less than half, and the rest is unexplained. The V and J calls and clone size come from that table; D and trimming were worked out from the DNA. This sample is represented by 150,000 to 200,000 clones; approximately 87% of them were singletons. The ten largest clones capture 11% of the sample.

CDR1 and CDR2, looked up from the germline V gene, are MNHEY and SVGAGI. V sheds 6 bases and J sheds 7 bases, leaving 19 bases between their ends. The CDR3 spans 14 residues, from the cysteine through the phenylalanine. The read is trimmed to its CDR3 DNA, 42 bases read in frame from base 1. At one collaborating source in Seattle, patients were enrolled during active infection and were followed longitudinally through the course of disease. Each collaborating institution followed its own protocols to collect whole blood in K2EDTA tubes. For TCRbeta analysis, collaborator samples were shipped as frozen whole blood, as isolated PBMCs, or as DNA extracted from either sample type. This entry comes from a study of blood T cell repertoires in COVID-19 (dated by TCRdb to 2019 to 2021). For the wider study: The collaborator samples originated in the United States, Italy and Spain and spanned the acute and convalescent phases of COVID-19. The material from the prospective study consisted of cDNA or gDNA derived from T cells, B-cell-depleted T cells, or PBMCs. Subjects who had been exposed to COVID-19, were actively infected with it, or had recovered from it provided the deeply sampled blood TCRbeta repertoires that made up the dataset. The repertoires were made available in a free public database intended to serve as a resource for research on the immune response to SARS-CoV-2. The samples were drawn from two sources: the first 160 participants of the ongoing ImmuneRACE study, and 950 to 1,500 subjects contributed by 6 global collaborators. The sample metadata nearly always contained a de-identified subject ID, COVID-19 status, age in years and sex. HLA class I and class II types, where available, came from metadata supplied by the sample provider rather than from assay-based typing. Overall study outcomes, separate from this receptor: The quantity of clinical and demographic metadata differed by source and by participant and was supplied without curation.

The clonotype was recovered from a woman in her sixties with COVID-19, enrolled during active disease. Recombination connected TRBV6-5 to TRBJ2-7; TRBD2 is possibly the D segment (7 matching bases). The sequencing input was peripheral blood. The CDR3 has the sequence CASRPPGGQYEQYF. In nucleotides, the sequence is TGTGCCAGCAGGCCCCCCGGGGGGCAATATGAGCAGTACTTC.